This T cell receptor beta chain originates from a study of T-cell reconstitution after alpha-beta-depleted transplantation in children. Broader study findings: Some patients owed their high day-60 TCRbeta diversity to surviving recipient T cells and thymic progenitors. Where alpha-beta T cells came from about two months after transplant was reportedly several hundred expanded graft clones. Hyperexpanded clones declined; after one year, newly produced T cells mostly supplied diversity.

This clonotype was seen only a few times. Its cognate antigen is unknown. This sample's TCRbeta library carried unique molecular identifier barcodes. In TCRdb, the PCR reads were re-called with MiXCR into one record per CDR3 protein. Of about 640,000 distinct CDR3 sequences in the sample, 10% to 15% were seen once. CDR3 size: 17 residues. In germline, CDR1 is KGHSH, CDR2 LQKENI. The ends lost 6 bases at V and 0 bases at J; junction bases unmatched: 14. The chain links TRBV18 to TRBJ2-7; 7 bases align to TRBD2. Here the sequenced sample was PBMCs, mostly from graft donor cells, taken 360 days after TCRalphabeta/CD19-depleted stem cell transplant. The sequence was collected from a male patient younger than 18 who had a stem cell transplant for acute myeloid leukemia, so the T cells may come from the graft donor. In DNA, the CDR3 is TGTGCCAGCTCCCCGCAACCTCGTAGCGGGCTCTCCTACGAGCAGTACTTC. It is translated as CASSPQPRSGLSYEQYF.